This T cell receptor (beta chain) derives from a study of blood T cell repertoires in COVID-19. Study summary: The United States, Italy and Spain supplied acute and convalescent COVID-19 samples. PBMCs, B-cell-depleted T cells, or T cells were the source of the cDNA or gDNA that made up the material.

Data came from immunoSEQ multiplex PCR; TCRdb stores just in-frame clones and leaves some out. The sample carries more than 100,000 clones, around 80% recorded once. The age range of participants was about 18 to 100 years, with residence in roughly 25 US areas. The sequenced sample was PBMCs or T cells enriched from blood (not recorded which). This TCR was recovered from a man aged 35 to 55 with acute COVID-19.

The CDR3 protein is CASSWGGYNEQFF. In DNA form, the CDR3 reads TGTGCCAGCAGCTGGGGGGGTTACAATGAGCAGTTCTTC. V usage is TRBV5-6 and J usage is TRBJ2-1; 7 bases map to TRBD2. This CDR3 contains 13 residues. Germline assignment: CDR1 SGHDT and CDR2 YYEEEE. V was clipped by 3 bases and J by 4 bases; unmatched bases: 1. Full variable domain (missing parts from reference TRBV5-6 and TRBJ2-1): DAGVTQSPTHLIKTRGQQVTLRCSPKSGHDTVSWYQQALGQGPQFIFQYYEEEERQRGNFPDRFSGHQFPNYSSELNVNALLLGDSALYLCASSWGGYNEQFFGPGTRLTVL.